Listed here are 27 T cell receptor beta chains from one sample, sequenced in a study of T cell responses to AZD1222 COVID-19 vaccine. Assay: immunoSEQ multiplex PCR; the TCRdb copy retains only in-frame clones and omits some. The repertoire holds roughly 140,000 clones, with 90% as singletons. This specimen consisted of peripheral blood, obtained on day 0 of AZD1222 vaccination. The receptors come from an adult in good health.

The gene calls are TRBV5-6 and TRBJ1-2; TRBD1 might be the D (5 bases). The CDR3 length is 13 residues. The germline V gene has CDR1 SGHDT and CDR2 YYEEEE. V shed 1 base and J shed 4 bases, with 8 bases lying between them. For the CDR3, the DNA is TGTGCCAGCAGCTTGTCTGACAGCTATGGCTACACCTTC. Protein sequence: CASSLSDSYGYTF.

The V and J genes are TRBV5-4 and TRBJ2-7; tentatively, D is TRBD1 (5 bases). With 0 bases removed from V and 3 bases from J, the gap between germline ends came to 7 bases. Germline CDR1 and CDR2: SGHNT and YYREEE (reference sequence). The CDR3 length is 13 residues. The CDR3 reads CASSLEDSYEQYF. CDR3 bases: TGTGCCAGCAGCTTGGAAGACAGCTACGAGCAGTACTTC.

The chain employs TRBV27 and TRBJ2-2; D gene ambiguous. Deletions cut 5 bases from V and 4 bases from J, with 11 bases between. CDR3 length: 14 amino acids. Germline loops: CDR1 MNHEY, CDR2 SMNVEV (reference sequence). The CDR3, as DNA: TGTGCCAGCAGTCCAGCGTGGGGCACCGGGGAGCTGTTTTTT. Protein: CASSPAWGTGELFF.

The V gene is TRBV20-1, the J gene TRBJ2-7, with 11 bases aligning to TRBD2. CDR1 DFQATT and CDR2 SNEGSKA come from the germline V gene (reference sequence). The CDR3 has 18 residues. The V segment lost 3 bases and the J segment 0 bases; nucleotides outside the gene matches: 13. The CDR3 region is CSASRVLAGDGNSYEQYF. The CDR3 nucleotides read TGCAGTGCTAGTCGGGTACTAGCGGGAGACGGGAACTCCTACGAGCAGTACTTC.

The rearrangement uses TRBV12-3 or TRBV12-4 and TRBJ2-7, with unresolved D. The CDR3 contains 13 residues. The V gene lost 6 bases and the J gene lost 3 bases, with 12 bases spanning the gap. CDR3 loop: CASRDTSGYEQYF. CDR3 nucleotide sequence: TGTGCCAGCAGGGATACCTCTGGCTACGAGCAGTACTTC.

The V call is TRBV7-8, the J call TRBJ2-7; TRBD2 might be the D (5 bases). V was clipped by 8 bases and J by 5 bases, with 13 bases between them. Germline assignment: CDR1 SGHVS and CDR2 FQNEAQ. The CDR3 contains 12 residues. CDR3 nucleotide sequence: TGTGCCAGCGGCCCCAAGCGGAACGAGCAGTACTTC. This codes for CASGPKRNEQYF.

The chain combines TRBV7-9 with TRBJ1-2, with 7 bases matching TRBD1. CDR1 is SEHNR and CDR2 is FQNEAQ in the germline V gene (reference sequence). CDR3 size: 15 residues. V dropped 5 bases and J dropped 0; count of bases not matched to a gene: 6. The CDR3 loop reads CASSLGQETNYGYTF. The CDR3 region has the DNA TGTGCCAGCAGCCTAGGACAGGAGACTAACTATGGCTACACCTTC.

The table lists this clone with a count of one. The chain carries TRBV27 and TRBJ1-1, with no clear D. From germline, CDR1 is MNHEY and CDR2 SMNVEV (reference sequence). This CDR3 contains 13 residues. V shed 2 bases and J shed 1 base, with 5 bases lying between them. CDR3 loop: CASSLGRNTEAFF. The DNA of the CDR3 is TGTGCCAGCAGTTTAGGACGGAACACTGAAGCTTTCTTT.

The genes are TRBV5-8 and TRBJ2-7, with 7 nucleotides matching TRBD2. This CDR3 is 16 amino acids long. Germline CDR1 reads SGHTS; CDR2 reads YDEGEE. After removal of 0 bases from V and 2 bases from J, the junction contained 8 bases not matched to a gene. DNA for the CDR3: TGTGCCAGCAGCTTGGCGGGAGCGGGAACCCCCTACGAGCAGTACTTC. Translation gives CASSLAGAGTPYEQYF.

J is TRBJ2-7 and V is TRBV27; 10 nucleotides match TRBD1. The V gene end was trimmed by 3 bases and the J gene end by 1 base; junction bases not matched to a gene: 12. Per germline, CDR1 MNHEY and CDR2 SMNVEV (reference sequence). The CDR3 loop spans 18 amino acids. The CDR3 DNA reads TGTGCCAGCAGTTTCCGCGCATGGACAGGGGGTTCGTCCTACGAGCAGTACTTC. This gives the protein CASSFRAWTGGSSYEQYF.

CDR3 DNA: TGTGCCAGTAGTATTGGCGGGACCGACTATGGCTACACCTTC. Translation: CASSIGGTDYGYTF. This chain uses TRBV19 with TRBJ1-2, with a weak D call TRBD1 (5 bases). Trimming removed 3 bases from V and 3 bases from J, with 11 bases in between. The CDR3 totals 14 residues. Germline V gene sequence: CDR1 LNHDA, CDR2 SQIVND (reference sequence).

This clone showed up just a few times. The V and J genes are TRBV6-1 and TRBJ2-7; 10 bases agree with TRBD1. V lost 2 bases, J lost 3 bases, and 4 bases stayed unmatched. In germline, CDR1 is MNHNS, CDR2 SASEGT. This CDR3 is built from 15 residues. As DNA, the CDR3 is TGTGCCAGCAGTGAAAAGACAGGGGGCAACTACGAGCAGTACTTC. It translates to CASSEKTGGNYEQYF.

This rearrangement joins TRBV5-1 to TRBJ2-3; D tentatively reads TRBD1 or TRBD2 (5 bases each). The CDR3 contains 15 residues. V was shortened by 1 base and J by 2 bases, with 11 bases between the two germline ends. Germline V gene sequence: CDR1 SGHRS, CDR2 YFSETQ. Here the CDR3 reads CASSLSVGVTDTQYF. The CDR3 DNA reads TGCGCCAGCAGCTTGAGCGTGGGGGTCACAGATACGCAGTATTTT.

This sequence joins TRBV13 and TRBJ2-3, with TRBD2 identical over 8 bases. CDR1 is PRHDT and CDR2 is FYEKMQ in the germline V gene (reference sequence). J was trimmed by 0 bases and V by 0 bases; bases with no gene match: 17. The CDR3 has 21 amino acids. The CDR3 nucleotides read TGTGCCAGCAGCTTAGGTCTCCAACTAGCGGATCAGACCCCTAGCACAGATACGCAGTATTTT. Translated, it gives CASSLGLQLADQTPSTDTQYF.

The rearrangement joins TRBV5-6 to TRBJ1-3; D might be TRBD1 (5 bases). The V end lost 0 bases, the J end lost 1 base, and 14 bases lay between the germline ends. From germline, CDR1 is SGHDT and CDR2 YYEEEE. This CDR3 has 17 amino acids. CDR3 loop: CASSLDALRGSGNTIYF. CDR3 in DNA: TGTGCCAGCAGCTTGGACGCTCTGAGGGGATCTGGAAACACCATATATTTT.

The rearrangement links TRBV27 to TRBJ2-7; 9 bases agree with TRBD2. CDR3 size: 15 residues. The J segment lost 0 bases and the V segment lost 6 bases, leaving 6 bases of the junction unmatched. The V gene's germline CDR1 is MNHEY and CDR2 SMNVEV (reference sequence). CDR3 in DNA: TGTGCCAGCAGGGGAGCGGGAGGAAGCTCCTACGAGCAGTACTTC. It yields the protein CASRGAGGSSYEQYF.

This clone was seen just once. The chain combines TRBV27 with TRBJ2-1; D is unresolved. Germline values: CDR1 MNHEY, CDR2 SMNVEV (reference sequence). CDR3 length: 13 amino acids. Trimming stripped 0 bases from V and 5 bases from J, with 5 bases between. The CDR3: CASSLSGHNEQFF. The CDR3 DNA sequence: TGTGCCAGCAGTTTATCAGGCCACAATGAGCAGTTCTTC.

The rearrangement links TRBV9 to TRBJ1-2; D might be TRBD1 (5 bases). Per germline, CDR1 SGDLS and CDR2 YYNGEE. The CDR3 consists of 15 residues. Trimming pared 2 bases from V and 4 bases from J, leaving 15 bases between. The CDR3: CASSVGHLFSYGYTF. The CDR3 DNA reads TGTGCCAGCAGCGTCGGACATTTGTTCTCCTATGGCTACACCTTC.

The chain links TRBV5-5 to TRBJ1-4; the D gene is possibly TRBD1 (6 bases). Germline CDR1 reads SGHKS; CDR2 reads YYEKEE (reference sequence). V shed 4 bases and J shed 6 bases, with 13 bases lying between them. The CDR3 runs 14 residues. The CDR3 sequence is CASSKGGYDEKLFF. The CDR3 bases are TGTGCCAGCAGCAAAGGGGGTTACGATGAAAAACTGTTTTTT.

The chain joins TRBV25-1 to TRBJ1-3; D is unclear. Germline V gives CDR1 MGHDK, CDR2 SYGVNS. There are 15 residues in the CDR3. Trimming shortened V by 1 base and J by 0 bases, and 7 bases separated the two germline ends. CDR3 sequence reads: CASSESKASGNTIYF. For the CDR3, the DNA is TGTGCCAGCAGTGAATCGAAGGCCTCTGGAAACACCATATATTTT.

The V and J genes are TRBV15 and TRBJ1-5; weak D call: TRBD1 (6 bases). Germline assignment: CDR1 LNHNV and CDR2 YYDKDF (reference sequence). There are 16 residues in the CDR3. The V gene lost 5 bases and the J gene lost 4 bases, with 18 bases spanning the gap. The CDR3 is CATSGGQPQGNQPQHF. DNA for the CDR3: TGTGCCACCAGCGGCGGGCAGCCTCAGGGGAATCAGCCCCAGCATTTT.

The rearrangement uses TRBV10-3 and TRBJ1-1; D unclear. Germline CDR1 ENHRY, CDR2 SYGVKD. This CDR3 spans 12 amino acids. Trimming stripped 3 bases from V and 1 base from J, with 3 bases between. The CDR3 coding sequence is TGTGCCATCAGTGAAGGGAACACTGAAGCTTTCTTT. Translation: CAISEGNTEAFF.

The chain combines TRBV30 with TRBJ1-1; possibly TRBD1 for D (6 bases). The length of the CDR3 is 14 residues. CDR1 is GTSNPN and CDR2 is SVGIG in the germline V gene (reference sequence). V was shortened by 0 bases and J by 6 bases, with 14 bases between the two germline ends. The CDR3 reads CAWSVKGDVAEAFF. The CDR3 nucleotides read TGTGCCTGGAGTGTTAAGGGGGATGTTGCTGAAGCTTTCTTT.

V is TRBV7-9 and J is TRBJ2-1; D possibly uses TRBD1 or TRBD2 (5 bases each). The CDR3 extends over 15 amino acids. V was shortened by 7 bases and J by 0 bases, with 13 bases between the two germline ends. Germline V gives CDR1 SEHNR, CDR2 FQNEAQ (reference sequence). CDR3 sequence reads: CASKERTSSYNEQFF. In DNA form, the CDR3 reads TGTGCCAGCAAGGAGCGGACAAGCTCCTACAATGAGCAGTTCTTC.

This chain uses TRBV29-1 with TRBJ2-7; D is perhaps TRBD2 (6 bases). V dropped 3 bases and J dropped 0 bases, with 9 bases sitting between them. This CDR3 has 13 amino acids. The germline gives CDR1 SQVTM, CDR2 ANQGSEA. CDR3 bases: TGCAGCGTTGATAGCGGAAGCTCCTACGAGCAGTACTTC. Translation: CSVDSGSSYEQYF.

This clone was detected a few times. V and J are TRBV27 and TRBJ2-1; 8 nucleotides agree with TRBD1. Germline V gene data show CDR1 as MNHEY and CDR2 as SMNVEV (reference sequence). Trimming at V came to 6 bases and at J to 3 bases, leaving 7 bases not matched to a gene. The CDR3 has 15 amino acids. CDR3 protein: CASRQGQGYYNEQFF. The CDR3 DNA reads as TGTGCCAGCAGACAAGGACAGGGTTACTACAATGAGCAGTTCTTC.

The V and J genes are TRBV18 and TRBJ1-1; 7 bases line up with TRBD1. J lost 10 bases, V lost 3 bases, and 5 bases had no gene match. Germline values: CDR1 KGHSH, CDR2 LQKENI. This CDR3 is built from 12 residues. The CDR3 loop reads CASSPQGEGAFF. The CDR3 DNA sequence: TGTGCCAGCTCACCCCAGGGGGAAGGAGCTTTCTTT.